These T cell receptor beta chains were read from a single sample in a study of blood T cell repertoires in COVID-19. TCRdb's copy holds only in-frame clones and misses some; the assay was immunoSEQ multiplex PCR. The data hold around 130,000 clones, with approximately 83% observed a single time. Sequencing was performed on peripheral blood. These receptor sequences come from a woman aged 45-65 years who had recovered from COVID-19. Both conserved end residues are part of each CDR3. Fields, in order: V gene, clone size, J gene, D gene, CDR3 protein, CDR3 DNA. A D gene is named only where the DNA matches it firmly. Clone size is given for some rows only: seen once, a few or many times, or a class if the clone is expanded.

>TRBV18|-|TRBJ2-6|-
CASSPGGSGANVLTF
TGTGCCAGCTCACCGGGGGGCTCTGGGGCCAACGTCCTGACTTTC
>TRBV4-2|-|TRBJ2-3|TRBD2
CASSPLAASTDTQYF
TGTGCCAGCAGCCCGCTAGCGGCTAGCACAGATACGCAGTATTTT
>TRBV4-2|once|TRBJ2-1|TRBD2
CASSTRGGENEQFF
TGTGCCAGCAGCACCCGCGGGGGGGAAAATGAGCAGTTCTTC
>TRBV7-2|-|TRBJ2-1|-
CASSSMGGEYEQFF
TGTGCCAGCAGCTCAATGGGTGGGGAGTATGAGCAGTTCTTC
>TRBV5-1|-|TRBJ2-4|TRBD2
CASSLGPSGGTNIQYF
TGCGCCAGCAGCTTGGGCCCGAGCGGGGGGACGAACATTCAGTACTTC
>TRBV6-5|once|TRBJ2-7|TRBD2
CASGFLAEQYF
TGTGCCAGCGGTTTCCTAGCGGAACAGTACTTC
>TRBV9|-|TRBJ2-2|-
CASSATGVNTGELFF
TGTGCCAGCAGCGCCACCGGGGTTAACACCGGGGAGCTGTTTTTT
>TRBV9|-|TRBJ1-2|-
CASSSTGGTFTYGYTF
TGTGCCAGCAGCTCTACCGGGGGTACTTTTACCTATGGCTACACCTTC
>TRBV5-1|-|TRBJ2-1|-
CASRLEFGNEQFF
TGCGCCAGCAGGTTAGAATTCGGTAATGAGCAGTTCTTC
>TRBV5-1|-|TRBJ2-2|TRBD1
CASSPRQGGTGELFF
TGCGCCAGCAGTCCTCGACAGGGGGGTACCGGGGAGCTGTTTTTT
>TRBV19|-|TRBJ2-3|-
CASSTFGSTDTQYF
TGTGCCAGTAGTACATTCGGGTCCACAGATACGCAGTATTTT
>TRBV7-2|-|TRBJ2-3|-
CASSPVQLYDTQYF
TGTGCCAGCAGCCCTGTCCAGTTATATGATACGCAGTATTTT
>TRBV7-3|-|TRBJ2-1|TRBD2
CASSLRVGGSSYNEQFF
TGTGCCAGCAGCTTAAGGGTCGGCGGGAGCTCCTACAATGAGCAGTTCTTC
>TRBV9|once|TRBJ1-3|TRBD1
CASSPNQGAGNTIYF
TGTGCCAGCAGCCCTAATCAGGGGGCTGGAAACACCATATATTTT
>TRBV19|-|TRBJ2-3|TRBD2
CASSKKRLAGGLPDTQYF
TGTGCCAGTAGTAAAAAAAGACTAGCGGGAGGGCTCCCAGATACGCAGTATTTT
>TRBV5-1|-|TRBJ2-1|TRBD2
CASSFGTSGFGPGNEQFF
TGCGCCAGCAGCTTCGGGACTAGCGGGTTTGGGCCTGGCAATGAGCAGTTCTTC
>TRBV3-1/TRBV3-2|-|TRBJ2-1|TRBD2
CASSPRTGDAGGYNEQFF
TGTGCCAGCAGCCCCCGAACCGGGGACGCGGGGGGTTACAATGAGCAGTTCTTC
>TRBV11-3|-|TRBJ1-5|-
CASSLDQARDGVQPQHF
TGTGCCAGCAGCTTAGATCAGGCGCGGGATGGGGTTCAGCCCCAGCATTTT
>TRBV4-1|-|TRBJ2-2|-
CASNQVGGYNTGELFF
TGCGCCAGCAATCAGGTGGGAGGTTATAACACCGGGGAGCTGTTTTTT
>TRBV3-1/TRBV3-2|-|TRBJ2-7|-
CASSPGTPYEQYF
TGTGCCAGCAGCCCCGGGACACCCTACGAGCAGTACTTC
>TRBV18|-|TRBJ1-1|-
CASSPAGNTEAFF
TGTGCCAGCTCACCGGCGGGGAACACTGAAGCTTTCTTT
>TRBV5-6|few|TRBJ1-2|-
CASSPRGGNYGYTF
TGTGCCAGCAGCCCCCGTGGCGGTAACTATGGCTACACCTTC
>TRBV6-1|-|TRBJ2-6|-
CASSGSRVHTGANVLTF
TGTGCCAGCAGTGGGAGCAGGGTTCACACTGGGGCCAACGTCCTGACTTTC
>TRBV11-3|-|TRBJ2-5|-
CASSLAGHHLETQYF
TGTGCCAGCAGCTTAGCTGGACACCACCTAGAGACCCAGTACTTC
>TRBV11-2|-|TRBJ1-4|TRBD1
CASSSQARTGSVKLFF
TGTGCCAGCAGTTCCCAGGCCCGGACAGGGAGTGTCAAACTGTTTTTT
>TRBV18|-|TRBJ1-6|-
CASSSSGYYNSPLHF
TGTGCCAGCTCATCTTCCGGGTACTATAATTCACCCCTCCACTTT
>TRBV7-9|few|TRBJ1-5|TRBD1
CASSKTGSVAQPQHF
TGTGCCAGCAGCAAGACAGGGTCAGTGGCCCAGCCCCAGCATTTT
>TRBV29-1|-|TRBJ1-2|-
CTALHNYGYTF
TGCACCGCCTTACATAACTATGGCTACACCTTC
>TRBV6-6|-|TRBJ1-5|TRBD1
CASRQGAGNQPQHF
TGTGCCAGCAGACAGGGGGCCGGCAATCAGCCCCAGCATTTT
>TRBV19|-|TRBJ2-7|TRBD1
CASSDRGYEQYF
TGTGCCAGTAGTGACAGGGGCTACGAGCAGTACTTC
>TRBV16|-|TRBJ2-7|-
CASSQSVQGDNEQYF
TGTGCCAGCAGCCAATCGGTACAGGGAGACAACGAGCAGTACTTC
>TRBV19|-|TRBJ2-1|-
CASSIRGSAATYNEQFF
TGTGCCAGTAGTATAAGGGGTTCGGCAGCAACCTACAATGAGCAGTTCTTC
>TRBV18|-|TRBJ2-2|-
CASSPPSAGELFF
TGTGCCAGCTCACCACCGTCAGCCGGGGAGCTGTTTTTT
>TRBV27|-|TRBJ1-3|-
CASSLGAGNTIYF
TGTGCCAGCAGCTTAGGGGCAGGAAACACCATATATTTT
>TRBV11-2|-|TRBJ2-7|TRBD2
CASSLVSGVYEQYF
TGTGCCAGCAGCCTTGTTAGCGGGGTGTACGAGCAGTACTTC
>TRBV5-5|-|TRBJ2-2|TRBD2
CASSLGLMTGELFF
TGTGCCAGCAGCCTGGGACTAATGACCGGGGAGCTGTTTTTT
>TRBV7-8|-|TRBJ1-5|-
CASSSDLNQPQHF
TGTGCCAGCAGCTCAGACTTGAATCAGCCCCAGCATTTT
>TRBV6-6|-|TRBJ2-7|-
CASSSRQEYSYEQYF
TGTGCCAGCAGTTCTAGACAGGAGTACTCCTACGAGCAGTACTTC
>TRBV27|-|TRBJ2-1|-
CASSFDRKGPQFF
TGTGCCAGCAGTTTCGACAGGAAAGGCCCGCAGTTCTTC
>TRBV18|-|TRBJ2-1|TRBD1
CASSADRVNEQFF
TGTGCCAGCTCGGCGGACAGGGTCAATGAGCAGTTCTTC
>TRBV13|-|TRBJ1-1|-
CASSLGGVAEAFF
TGTGCCAGCAGCTTAGGAGGGGTGGCTGAAGCTTTCTTT
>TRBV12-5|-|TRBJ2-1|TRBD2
CASGLQLAGDEQFF
TGTGCTAGTGGTTTGCAACTAGCGGGGGATGAGCAGTTCTTC